This TCR beta chain was observed in a study of cytomegalovirus exposure and HLA in healthy donors. Some clones are missing from TCRdb's copy, which holds only in-frame ones; the method was immunoSEQ multiplex PCR. The sample lists fewer than 85,000 clones, 90% to 97% seen once, with approximately 1.3% in the top ten. Separate from the roughly 610-subject first cohort, the roughly 130-subject validation cohort was the one that the donors belonged to. This clone has a single count. This receptor was identified in a woman between 18 and 30 years old in good health and CMV-seronegative. The sequenced material came from PBMCs.

The CDR3 protein is CASSSGTAEAFF. The CDR3, as DNA: TGTGCCAGCAGCTCAGGGACAGCCGAAGCTTTCTTT. This chain links TRBV7-9 with TRBJ1-1, with 7 bases matching TRBD1. The CDR3 contains 12 residues. Germline CDR1 SEHNR, CDR2 FQNEAQ (reference sequence). V shed 4 bases, J shed 8 bases, and the junction held 4 bases outside the gene matches.